This paragraph reports one T cell receptor (beta chain). The data originate from a study of T cell responses to AZD1222 COVID-19 vaccine. TCRdb's copy holds only in-frame clones and misses some; the assay was immunoSEQ multiplex PCR. The sample lists 80,000 or so clones; 90% were seen once. The sequence was collected from an adult who received the AZD1222 COVID-19 vaccine. The sample consisted of peripheral blood, taken 28 days after the second AZD1222 dose.

DNA for the CDR3: TGTGCCAGCAGCGTAACAACGCAGGGAGGTTACGAGCAGTACTTC. It yields the protein CASSVTTQGGYEQYF. The chain carries TRBV9 and TRBJ2-7; a weak D match, TRBD2 (6 bases). This CDR3 contains 15 residues. V was trimmed by 1 base and J by 4 bases, leaving 15 bases between them. Germline CDR1 is SGDLS and CDR2 is YYNGEE.